Shown below are 27 T cell receptor beta chains from a single sample sequenced in a study of blood T cells in healthy people across ages. The authors ran a second PCR of about 7 to 12 cycles using a sample-barcoded 5' primer and a J-beta primer mix. TCRdb reprocessed the 5' RACE reads via MiXCR and lists one record per CDR3 protein. This table has around 800,000 distinct CDR3 sequences, roughly 44% appearing once. Sequencing was done on a sample of blood. The receptors derive from a man between 60 and 75 years old in good health.

The chain combines TRBV6-6 with TRBJ1-3, with 9 bases lining up with TRBD1. V was clipped by 5 bases and J by 0 bases; unmatched bases: 2. The CDR3 covers 15 residues. Germline V lookup: CDR1 MNHNY, CDR2 SVGAGI (reference sequence). CDR3 coding DNA: TGTGCCAGCAGTATGACAGGGGGCTCTGGAAACACCATATATTTT. This encodes CASSMTGGSGNTIYF.

This clonotype was detected once. This rearrangement joins TRBV18 to TRBJ2-3, with a weak D call TRBD1 (5 bases). V was pared by 8 bases and J by 1 base, with 10 bases between. The CDR3 runs to 13 residues. Germline V gene data show CDR1 as KGHSH and CDR2 as LQKENI. DNA of the CDR3: TGTGCCAGCACACAGGTCGGCACAGATACGCAGTATTTT. Its protein is CASTQVGTDTQYF. The full variable domain, rest sourced from reference TRBV18 and TRBJ2-3, is NAGVMQNPRHLVRRRGQEARLRCSPMKGHSHVYWYRQLPEEGLKFMVYLQKENIIDESGMPKERFSAEFPKEGPSILRIQQVVRGDSAAYFCASTQVGTDTQYFGPGTRLTVL.

The chain is built from TRBV7-2 and TRBJ2-3; 10 bases match TRBD2. Per the germline V gene, CDR1 is SGHTA and CDR2 is FQGNSA. CDR3 size: 15 residues. The ends lost 2 bases at V and 4 bases at J; junction bases unmatched: 3. This CDR3 reads CASSLLAGAADTQYF. CDR3 DNA sequence: TGTGCCAGCAGCTTACTAGCGGGGGCTGCAGATACGCAGTATTTT.

This clonotype appeared a few times. The CDR3 loop is CASSLTGTGLNNSPLHF. CDR3 bases: TGTGCCAGCAGCTTGACCGGGACAGGGCTAAATAATTCACCCCTCCACTTT. V gene TRBV5-6 combines with J gene TRBJ1-6, with 9 bases lining up with TRBD1. Germline V gene data show CDR1 as SGHDT and CDR2 as YYEEEE. The CDR3 sequence is 17 residues long. J was trimmed by 5 bases and V by 1 base; bases with no gene match: 7.

The gene calls are TRBV9 and TRBJ1-1; 7 nucleotides line up with TRBD1. J lost 6 bases, V lost 0 bases, and 8 bases had no gene match. Germline V gives CDR1 SGDLS, CDR2 YYNGEE. The CDR3 totals 15 residues. The CDR3 loop is CASSVEGTVGPEAFF. The CDR3 bases are TGTGCCAGCAGCGTAGAAGGGACAGTCGGCCCTGAAGCTTTCTTT.

This clonotype was seen more than once but under ten times. The J gene is TRBJ2-3, the V gene TRBV6-5, with 7 bases matching TRBD1. The length of the CDR3 is 14 residues. V was clipped by 4 bases and J by 5 bases; unmatched bases: 6. Germline CDR1 is MNHEY and CDR2 is SVGAGI. The CDR3 protein is CASSSGDRVDTQYF. CDR3 bases: TGTGCCAGCAGTTCCGGCGACAGGGTAGATACGCAGTATTTT.

The chain couples TRBV18 to TRBJ2-3; D is ambiguous. With 8 bases removed from V and 6 bases from J, the gap between germline ends came to 12 bases. Germline CDR1 is KGHSH and CDR2 is LQKENI. The CDR3 runs to 12 residues. CDR3 amino acids: CASGKERDTQYF. CDR3 in DNA: TGTGCCAGCGGGAAGGAGAGGGATACGCAGTATTTT.

The chain carries TRBV7-9 and TRBJ2-1; no definite D call. The J call may be mistaken, given a closer DNA end match to TRBJ2-7. Looked up from germline, CDR1 is SEHNR and CDR2 is FQNEAQ (reference sequence). The CDR3 totals 14 residues. This CDR3 is CASSPLQLYNEQYF. In nucleotides, the CDR3 is TGTGCCAGCAGCCCACTACAACTCTACAATGAGCAGTACTTC.

This clonotype has more than one count but fewer than ten. This chain joins TRBV20-1 and TRBJ2-7; 9 bases align to TRBD2. V dropped 6 bases and J dropped 3; count of bases not matched to a gene: 6. This CDR3 has 13 residues. Looked up from germline, CDR1 is DFQATT and CDR2 is SNEGSKA (reference sequence). The CDR3: CSAGTSLSYEQYF. CDR3 in DNA: TGCAGTGCCGGGACTAGCCTAAGCTACGAGCAGTACTTC.

This chain joins TRBV6-5 and TRBJ2-7, with D maybe TRBD2 (5 bases). Germline assignment: CDR1 MNHEY and CDR2 SVGAGI. The CDR3 sequence is 15 residues long. V was clipped by 5 bases and J by 1 base, with 15 bases between them. The CDR3: CASSRELALSYEQYF. In DNA, the CDR3 is TGTGCCAGCAGTCGGGAACTGGCATTATCCTACGAGCAGTACTTC.

The gene calls are TRBV7-8 and TRBJ1-2, with D unresolved. Germline V gives CDR1 SGHVS, CDR2 FQNEAQ. V shed 4 bases and J shed 7 bases, with 19 bases lying between them. The CDR3 is made up of 15 amino acids. In DNA, the CDR3 is TGTGCCAGCAGCTCCTCTCGGGAGGCTAGTTTTGGCTACACCTTC. This encodes CASSSSREASFGYTF.

The chain uses TRBV9 and TRBJ2-7, with D possibly TRBD2 on 6 matching bases. With 4 bases removed from V and 4 bases from J, the gap between germline ends came to 18 bases. From germline, CDR1 is SGDLS and CDR2 YYNGEE. The CDR3 contains 15 residues. The chain's CDR3 is CASSLDPGLDYEQYF. CDR3 in DNA: TGTGCCAGCAGCCTGGACCCGGGACTCGATTACGAGCAGTACTTC.

J is TRBJ1-1 and V is TRBV5-1, with 7 positions matching TRBD1. CDR3 size: 14 residues. V gave up 6 bases and J gave up 3 bases; unmatched junction bases: 8. Germline assignment: CDR1 SGHRS and CDR2 YFSETQ. The DNA of the CDR3 is TGCGCCAGCAAACCAGGACAGGAGGACACTGAAGCTTTCTTT. Amino acids: CASKPGQEDTEAFF.

The chain couples TRBV10-3 to TRBJ1-2; D not resolved. V was trimmed by 2 bases and J by 4 bases, leaving 14 bases between them. The CDR3 contains 15 residues. CDR1 ENHRY and CDR2 SYGVKD come from the germline V gene. CDR3 protein: CAISEPSAPFYGYTF. CDR3 bases: TGTGCCATCAGTGAGCCCTCGGCCCCTTTCTATGGCTACACCTTC.

There are a few counts of this clonotype. The chain is built from TRBV4-3 and TRBJ2-3, with TRBD1 as a possible D gene (6 bases). The length of the CDR3 is 16 residues. V lost 2 bases and J lost 0, with 12 bases in between. The germline V gene encodes CDR1 LGHNA and CDR2 YSLEER. The CDR3 sequence: CASSQSGQSSTDTQYF. The CDR3, as DNA: TGCGCCAGCAGCCAATCCGGACAGTCTAGCACAGATACGCAGTATTTT.

Remarks on this clonotype: A much larger clone differs by one base, so this may be a read error. The rearrangement joins TRBV7-9 to TRBJ2-7; D is unresolved. The CDR3 covers 15 residues. In germline, CDR1 is SEHNR, CDR2 FQNEAQ (reference sequence). The V end lost 6 bases, the J end lost 3 bases, and 18 bases lay between the germline ends. CDR3 amino acids: CASSYLEAGLYEQYF. CDR3 DNA: TGTGCCAGCAGTTACCTGGAAGCCGGGCTCTACGAGCAGTACTTC.

The J gene is TRBJ2-5, the V gene TRBV14, with 8 positions matching TRBD1. This CDR3 contains 15 residues. Germline V gives CDR1 SGHDN, CDR2 FVKESK. Trimming cost V 2 bases and J 2 bases; bases outside gene matches: 4. The CDR3 loop reads CASSQTGGGQETQYF. CDR3 nucleotides: TGTGCCAGCAGCCAAACAGGGGGAGGACAAGAGACCCAGTACTTC.

This clonotype was counted once. The chain recombines TRBV28 with TRBJ2-3; no clear D. The length of the CDR3 is 14 residues. The V gene lost 5 bases and the J gene lost 2 bases, with 11 bases spanning the gap. Germline lookup yields CDR1 MDHEN and CDR2 SYDVKM. CDR3 bases: TGTGCCAGCAGTGTGAGGTCATCCACAGATACGCAGTATTTT. This gives the protein CASSVRSSTDTQYF.

J is TRBJ2-2 and V is TRBV11-1; D might be TRBD1 or TRBD2, each matching 5 bases. CDR3 length: 15 residues. Per the germline V gene, CDR1 is SGHAT and CDR2 is FQDESV (reference sequence). The germline V and J ends were trimmed by 0 bases and 5 bases, with 10 bases remaining between them. The CDR3 reads CASSLAGERTGELFF. In DNA, the CDR3 is TGTGCCAGCAGCTTAGCGGGGGAAAGGACCGGGGAGCTGTTTTTT. Full variable domain (remainder filled in from reference TRBV11-1 and TRBJ2-2): EAEVAQSPRYKITEKSQAVAFWCDPISGHATLYWYRQILGQGPELLVQFQDESVVDDSQLPKDRFSAERLKGVDSTLKIQPAELGDSAMYLCASSLAGERTGELFFGEGSRLTVL.

In its sample, this clonotype was seen a few times. The chain's CDR3 is CASGAGGTNYGYTF. In DNA form, the CDR3 reads TGTGCCAGCGGGGCTGGAGGGACTAACTATGGCTACACCTTC. The chain recombines TRBV25-1 with TRBJ1-2; D perhaps matches TRBD1 (5 bases). From germline, CDR1 is MGHDK and CDR2 SYGVNS. CDR3 length: 14 amino acids. V lost 8 bases, J lost 0 bases, and 13 bases lay in between.

This CDR3 is CASSYSTADEQYF. The CDR3 DNA is TGTGCCAGCAGTTACTCGACGGCAGACGAGCAGTACTTC. The chain couples TRBV6-2 or TRBV6-3 to TRBJ2-5; D is undetermined. The J call may be faulty, since TRBJ2-7 better matches the DNA end. This CDR3 region has 13 residues. The germline gives CDR1 MNHEY, CDR2 SVGEGT.

This clonotype was seen a handful of times. The chain is built from TRBV29-1 and TRBJ1-2; TRBD1 matches at 9 bases. Unmatched junction bases numbered 7, after V lost 6 bases and J lost 8 bases. From germline, CDR1 is SQVTM and CDR2 ANQGSEA. The CDR3 has 12 amino acids. This chain's CDR3 is CSVRTGAGGYTF. The CDR3 DNA reads as TGCAGCGTAAGGACAGGGGCGGGGGGCTACACCTTC.

The rearrangement joins TRBV28 to TRBJ2-1; 7 nucleotides agree with TRBD1. The J call may be incorrect, as the DNA end agrees better with TRBJ2-7. This CDR3 region has 17 residues. Germline CDR1 is MDHEN and CDR2 is SYDVKM. CDR3 amino acids: CASSSGTARIIFNEQYF. For the CDR3, the DNA is TGTGCCAGCAGTTCCGGGACAGCCAGGATTATTTTCAATGAGCAGTACTTC.

This clonotype came up a few times. The chain employs TRBV18 and TRBJ2-5; the D is unclear. The V end lost 2 bases, the J end lost 1 base, and 11 bases lay between the germline ends. This CDR3 comprises 15 residues. CDR1 and CDR2 (germline): KGHSH, LQKENI. The CDR3 is CASSPLQYLQETQYF. The DNA of the CDR3 is TGTGCCAGCTCACCATTACAGTACCTCCAAGAGACCCAGTACTTC.

The genes are TRBV20-1 and TRBJ1-1; D is perhaps TRBD1 (6 bases). Germline values: CDR1 DFQATT, CDR2 SNEGSKA (reference sequence). Trimming pared 4 bases from V and 2 bases from J, leaving 17 bases between. The CDR3 consists of 15 residues. CDR3 in amino acids: CSAKSSGGTNTEAFF. CDR3 DNA sequence: TGCAGTGCTAAGTCTTCCGGAGGGACAAACACTGAAGCTTTCTTT.

Here the CDR3 reads CASSPGNFFEQETQYF. The CDR3 DNA reads TGTGCCAGCAGCCCCGGCAACTTCTTCGAACAAGAGACCCAGTACTTC. The chain uses TRBV14 and TRBJ2-5; D is unclear. The CDR3 is 16 amino acids. Germline V CDR1 and CDR2: SGHDN, FVKESK. V shed 4 bases and J shed 2 bases, with 17 bases lying between them.

In this sample, this clonotype turned up many times. The gene calls are TRBV12-3 or TRBV12-4 and TRBJ2-7, with 8 bases lining up with TRBD1. CDR3 length equals 16 residues. The ends lost 7 bases at V and 3 bases at J; junction bases unmatched: 14. This CDR3 reads CASTPRGGTGFYEQYF. The DNA of the CDR3 is TGTGCCAGCACTCCTCGCGGAGGGACAGGCTTCTACGAGCAGTACTTC.